The rows below give T cell receptor beta chains drawn from one sample of a study of immune evolution from preneoplasia to lung adenocarcinoma. The data were produced by immunoSEQ multiplex PCR, yet TCRdb's version contains in-frame clones alone and is incomplete. The table records over 30,000 clones, 74% of them present only once. Sequencing was done on a sample of FFPE invasive lung adenocarcinoma tissue. These receptors were taken from a person between 60 and 70 years old with lung adenocarcinoma. Both conserved end residues are part of each CDR3. Fields, in order: D gene, J gene, clone size, V gene, CDR3 protein, CDR3 DNA. The D gene is left open where the match is weak. Expanded clones are given a class, and other clones once, few, many or no size at all.

d_call: NA; j_call: TRBJ1-5; clone_size: NA; v_call: TRBV7-9; cdr3_aa: CASSLGIGASNQPQHF; cdr3_nt: TGTGCCAGCAGCTTAGGTATAGGGGCTAGCAATCAGCCCCAGCATTTT
d_call: NA; j_call: TRBJ2-5; clone_size: NA; v_call: TRBV15; cdr3_aa: CATSRDPEGETQYF; cdr3_nt: TGTGCCACCAGCAGAGATCCGGAGGGGGAGACCCAGTACTTC
d_call: TRBD2; j_call: TRBJ2-7; clone_size: few; v_call: TRBV18; cdr3_aa: CASSPPSSGAYEQYF; cdr3_nt: TGTGCCAGCTCACCACCGTCTAGCGGCGCCTACGAGCAGTACTTC
d_call: NA; j_call: TRBJ1-4; clone_size: few; v_call: TRBV7-9; cdr3_aa: CASSFGQINEKLFF; cdr3_nt: TGTGCCAGCAGCTTCGGACAGATTAATGAAAAACTGTTTTTT
d_call: NA; j_call: TRBJ1-3; clone_size: NA; v_call: TRBV6-4; cdr3_aa: CASSESAGSGNTIYF; cdr3_nt: TGTGCCAGCAGTGAATCAGCCGGCTCTGGAAACACCATATATTTT
d_call: NA; j_call: TRBJ1-1; clone_size: few; v_call: TRBV28; cdr3_aa: CASSLGGQSTEAFF; cdr3_nt: TGTGCCAGCAGTTTGGGGGGGCAGAGCACTGAAGCTTTCTTT
d_call: NA; j_call: TRBJ2-7; clone_size: once; v_call: TRBV19; cdr3_aa: CASSIGGGDSYEQYF; cdr3_nt: TGTGCCAGTAGTATAGGGGGCGGAGATTCCTACGAGCAGTACTTC
d_call: TRBD1; j_call: TRBJ2-7; clone_size: NA; v_call: TRBV28; cdr3_aa: CASTTTGDGSYEQYF; cdr3_nt: TGTGCCAGCACCACGACAGGGGATGGCTCCTACGAGCAGTACTTC
d_call: NA; j_call: TRBJ2-5; clone_size: NA; v_call: TRBV7-7; cdr3_aa: CASSLLGGQETQYF; cdr3_nt: TGTGCCAGCAGCTTATTGGGGGGCCAAGAGACCCAGTACTTC
d_call: NA; j_call: TRBJ2-1; clone_size: few; v_call: TRBV28; cdr3_aa: CASNQQGPYNEQFF; cdr3_nt: TGTGCCAGCAACCAACAGGGCCCCTACAATGAGCAGTTCTTC
d_call: TRBD2; j_call: TRBJ2-1; clone_size: few; v_call: TRBV28; cdr3_aa: CASSDASGSFRNEQFF; cdr3_nt: TGTGCCAGCAGTGACGCTAGCGGGAGCTTTAGGAATGAGCAGTTCTTC
d_call: TRBD2; j_call: TRBJ2-2; clone_size: NA; v_call: TRBV7-2; cdr3_aa: CASSPLGGRAGELFF; cdr3_nt: TGTGCCAGCAGCCCTCTCGGCGGGAGGGCCGGGGAGCTGTTTTTT
d_call: TRBD1; j_call: TRBJ2-2; clone_size: NA; v_call: TRBV5-4; cdr3_aa: CASSLGQGGPGELFF; cdr3_nt: TGTGCCAGCAGCTTAGGACAGGGTGGCCCCGGGGAGCTGTTTTTT
d_call: NA; j_call: TRBJ2-3; clone_size: NA; v_call: TRBV18; cdr3_aa: CASSRVNTDTQYF; cdr3_nt: TGTGCCAGCTCAAGGGTCAACACAGATACGCAGTATTTT
d_call: NA; j_call: TRBJ2-7; clone_size: NA; v_call: TRBV9; cdr3_aa: CASSGQTEGEQYF; cdr3_nt: TGTGCCAGCAGCGGACAGACAGAAGGCGAGCAGTACTTC
d_call: NA; j_call: TRBJ2-5; clone_size: NA; v_call: TRBV19; cdr3_aa: CASTPRGFGTQYF; cdr3_nt: TGTGCCAGTACGCCAAGGGGTTTCGGGACCCAGTACTTC
d_call: NA; j_call: TRBJ1-4; clone_size: NA; v_call: TRBV18; cdr3_aa: CASSPSTKNEKLFF; cdr3_nt: TGTGCCAGCTCACCATCAACAAAGAATGAAAAACTGTTTTTT
d_call: TRBD1; j_call: TRBJ2-7; clone_size: NA; v_call: TRBV27; cdr3_aa: CASRPRDRGREQYF; cdr3_nt: TGTGCCAGCAGGCCCCGGGACAGGGGGCGAGAGCAGTACTTC
d_call: NA; j_call: TRBJ2-1; clone_size: NA; v_call: TRBV19; cdr3_aa: CASSIHGVNNEQFF; cdr3_nt: TGTGCCAGTAGTATCCACGGGGTTAACAATGAGCAGTTCTTC
d_call: TRBD1; j_call: TRBJ2-5; clone_size: NA; v_call: TRBV20-1; cdr3_aa: CSAKGQGTQYF; cdr3_nt: TGCAGTGCTAAGGGACAGGGGACCCAGTACTTC
d_call: NA; j_call: TRBJ2-7; clone_size: NA; v_call: TRBV28; cdr3_aa: CASSPGPRHYEQYF; cdr3_nt: TGTGCCAGCAGTCCGGGACCTAGACACTACGAGCAGTACTTC
d_call: TRBD1; j_call: TRBJ2-1; clone_size: NA; v_call: TRBV7-9; cdr3_aa: CASSINRGQFF; cdr3_nt: TGTGCCAGCAGCATAAACAGGGGGCAGTTCTTC
d_call: NA; j_call: TRBJ2-7; clone_size: NA; v_call: TRBV9; cdr3_aa: CASSVTGTPSSYEQYF; cdr3_nt: TGTGCCAGCAGCGTAACCGGGACACCTAGCTCCTACGAGCAGTACTTC
d_call: NA; j_call: TRBJ2-4; clone_size: few; v_call: TRBV28; cdr3_aa: CASRDLREFTTLAKNIQYF; cdr3_nt: TGTGCCAGCAGAGATCTCAGGGAATTCACGACATTAGCCAAAAACATTCAGTACTTC
d_call: NA; j_call: TRBJ2-1; clone_size: few; v_call: TRBV6-6; cdr3_aa: CASTQRLAGNEQFF; cdr3_nt: TGTGCCAGCACTCAGAGGCTAGCTGGCAATGAGCAGTTCTTC
d_call: NA; j_call: TRBJ1-1; clone_size: NA; v_call: TRBV6-1; cdr3_aa: CASRGRQVPEAFF; cdr3_nt: TGTGCCAGCAGGGGGCGACAGGTCCCTGAAGCTTTCTTT
d_call: TRBD1; j_call: TRBJ1-2; clone_size: NA; v_call: TRBV19; cdr3_aa: CASTQGAGGYTF; cdr3_nt: TGTGCCAGCACGCAGGGGGCGGGAGGCTACACCTTC
d_call: TRBD1; j_call: TRBJ2-4; clone_size: few; v_call: TRBV6-1; cdr3_aa: CASSGRQGQTKNIQYF; cdr3_nt: TGTGCCAGCAGTGGTCGACAGGGCCAGACTAAAAACATTCAGTACTTC
d_call: NA; j_call: TRBJ1-5; clone_size: NA; v_call: TRBV28; cdr3_aa: CASSPPRNYNQPQHF; cdr3_nt: TGTGCCAGCAGTCCCCCTAGGAATTACAATCAGCCCCAGCATTTT
d_call: TRBD2; j_call: TRBJ2-1; clone_size: once; v_call: TRBV7-9; cdr3_aa: CASSFPGLEGNEQFF; cdr3_nt: TGTGCCAGCAGCTTCCCGGGACTAGAGGGCAATGAGCAGTTCTTC
d_call: NA; j_call: TRBJ2-1; clone_size: few; v_call: TRBV28; cdr3_aa: CASRLGNEQFF; cdr3_nt: TGTGCCAGTAGGCTGGGGAATGAGCAGTTCTTC
d_call: NA; j_call: TRBJ2-7; clone_size: few; v_call: TRBV19; cdr3_aa: CASMGGGYEQYF; cdr3_nt: TGTGCCAGTATGGGAGGAGGATACGAGCAGTACTTC
d_call: NA; j_call: TRBJ2-5; clone_size: NA; v_call: TRBV29-1; cdr3_aa: CSVQVAGETQYF; cdr3_nt: TGCAGCGTTCAGGTTGCGGGGGAGACCCAGTACTTC
d_call: TRBD2; j_call: TRBJ2-7; clone_size: NA; v_call: TRBV7-2; cdr3_aa: CASSLSLAVEQYF; cdr3_nt: TGTGCCAGCAGCTTAAGCCTAGCGGTTGAGCAGTACTTC
d_call: NA; j_call: TRBJ1-4; clone_size: once; v_call: TRBV4-2; cdr3_aa: CASSQGEGGRREKLFF; cdr3_nt: TGTGCCAGCAGCCAAGGGGAAGGGGGGCGGCGAGAAAAACTGTTTTTT
d_call: TRBD1; j_call: TRBJ2-7; clone_size: few; v_call: TRBV28; cdr3_aa: CASILTGYTYEQYF; cdr3_nt: TGTGCCAGCATCCTGACAGGGTATACCTACGAGCAGTACTTC
d_call: NA; j_call: TRBJ1-1; clone_size: NA; v_call: TRBV25-1; cdr3_aa: CASSERLNTEAFF; cdr3_nt: TGTGCCAGCAGTGAAAGATTGAACACTGAAGCTTTCTTT
d_call: TRBD1; j_call: TRBJ1-5; clone_size: NA; v_call: TRBV19; cdr3_aa: CASSTRQGKGNQPQHF; cdr3_nt: TGTGCCAGTAGTACCAGACAGGGAAAGGGGAATCAGCCCCAGCATTTT
d_call: NA; j_call: TRBJ1-5; clone_size: once; v_call: TRBV28; cdr3_aa: CASSPSYSNQPQHF; cdr3_nt: TGTGCCAGCAGTCCCTCCTATAGCAATCAGCCCCAGCATTTT
d_call: NA; j_call: TRBJ2-2; clone_size: NA; v_call: TRBV7-7; cdr3_aa: CASSLALQGPGELFF; cdr3_nt: TGTGCCAGCAGCTTAGCTCTACAGGGCCCCGGGGAGCTGTTTTTT
d_call: NA; j_call: TRBJ1-1; clone_size: NA; v_call: TRBV7-9; cdr3_aa: CASSQSTEEAFF; cdr3_nt: TGTGCCAGCAGCCAATCGACAGAAGAAGCTTTCTTT
d_call: NA; j_call: TRBJ2-3; clone_size: NA; v_call: TRBV5-4; cdr3_aa: CASSRDSNTDTQYF; cdr3_nt: TGTGCCAGCAGCCGGGACTCCAACACAGATACGCAGTATTTT
d_call: NA; j_call: TRBJ2-1; clone_size: NA; v_call: TRBV29-1; cdr3_aa: CSVGRLIDNEQFF; cdr3_nt: TGCAGCGTTGGACGGTTGATAGACAATGAGCAGTTCTTC
d_call: TRBD1; j_call: TRBJ2-5; clone_size: NA; v_call: TRBV5-4; cdr3_aa: CASSLPGTGGAETQYF; cdr3_nt: TGTGCCAGCAGCCTACCAGGGACAGGGGGCGCAGAGACCCAGTACTTC
d_call: NA; j_call: TRBJ2-3; clone_size: NA; v_call: TRBV5-1; cdr3_aa: CASSTPTRGGTDTQYF; cdr3_nt: TGCGCCAGCAGCACCCCGACTAGAGGTGGGACAGATACGCAGTATTTT
d_call: NA; j_call: TRBJ2-1; clone_size: NA; v_call: TRBV19; cdr3_aa: CASLGLPGNEQFF; cdr3_nt: TGTGCCAGCCTGGGCCTACCGGGCAATGAGCAGTTCTTC
d_call: NA; j_call: TRBJ2-2; clone_size: NA; v_call: TRBV6-1; cdr3_aa: CASRQGTGELFF; cdr3_nt: TGTGCCAGCAGACAGGGTACCGGGGAGCTGTTTTTT
d_call: TRBD1; j_call: TRBJ1-5; clone_size: NA; v_call: TRBV6-4; cdr3_aa: CASAESGGNNQPQHF; cdr3_nt: TGTGCCAGCGCCGAATCAGGGGGTAACAATCAGCCCCAGCATTTT